The 3 T cell receptor beta chains in this list originate from one sample, sequenced in a study of molecular identifiers for immune sequencing clone quantification. TCRdb ran MiXCR on the PCR reads and lists one entry per CDR3 protein. The repertoire holds over 600,000 distinct CDR3 sequences, about 20% seen once, with 0.85% in the top ten. The sequencing input was naive CD8+ T cells from blood, with Jurkat cell RNA spiked in. Subset meaning: FACS-sorted CD8+CD4-CCR7+CD45RA+ naive T cells. These receptor sequences come from a human donor in good health. Some libraries in this study had Jurkat cell RNA spiked in.

This clonotype was detected ten times or more. The chain joins TRBV5-1 to TRBJ2-3, with D possibly matching TRBD2 (7 bases). With 3 bases removed from V and 4 bases from J, the gap between germline ends came to 18 bases. The CDR3 runs 16 residues. Germline V gene sequence: CDR1 SGHRS, CDR2 YFSETQ. The CDR3 DNA follows: TGCGCCAGCAGCTCAACCGTGGGGGGGCCCCCAGATACGCAGTATTTT. Amino acid sequence: CASSSTVGGPPDTQYF.

This clonotype was seen many times. This chain joins TRBV27 and TRBJ2-7, with D possibly being TRBD2 (5 bases). Trimming took 6 bases from V and 4 from J, leaving 13 bases between them. CDR3 length: 13 residues. The germline V gene has CDR1 MNHEY and CDR2 SMNVEV (reference sequence). CDR3 in DNA: TGTGCCAGCAGCTTAGGGCGAGGGTACGAGCAGTACTTC. The encoded protein is CASSLGRGYEQYF.

The chain employs TRBV27 and TRBJ2-5; TRBD2 matches 15 bases. CDR3 length equals 17 residues. The germline CDR1 and CDR2 sequences are MNHEY and SMNVEV (reference sequence). V shed 6 bases, J shed 4 bases, and the junction held 9 bases outside the gene matches. CDR3 nucleotide sequence: TGTGCCAGCAGCTTAATCGGGACTAGCGGGGGGTCAGAGACCCAGTACTTC. It codes for CASSLIGTSGGSETQYF.